The entry below describes one TCR beta chain. What it binds is unknown. This sample stems from a study of T cell responses to AZD1222 COVID-19 vaccine. The study's findings and limits: Repertoires were obtained only post-peak T cell response.

Germline CDR1 is MNHNS and CDR2 is SASEGT. Trimming cost V 4 bases and J 1 base; bases outside gene matches: 6. This CDR3 contains 16 residues. Sequenced by immunoSEQ multiplex PCR; TCRdb stores in-frame clones only, minus some. The sample includes roughly 120,000 clones, around 83% of them seen just once. The J gene is TRBJ2-7, the V gene TRBV6-1; 11 nucleotides align to TRBD1. This clonotype was obtained from an adult who received the AZD1222 COVID-19 vaccine. This sample comprised peripheral blood, obtained 28 days after the second AZD1222 dose. Here the CDR3 reads CASSALGQGGSYEQYF. In nucleotides, the CDR3 is TGTGCCAGCAGTGCCTTGGGACAGGGGGGGTCCTACGAGCAGTACTTC.